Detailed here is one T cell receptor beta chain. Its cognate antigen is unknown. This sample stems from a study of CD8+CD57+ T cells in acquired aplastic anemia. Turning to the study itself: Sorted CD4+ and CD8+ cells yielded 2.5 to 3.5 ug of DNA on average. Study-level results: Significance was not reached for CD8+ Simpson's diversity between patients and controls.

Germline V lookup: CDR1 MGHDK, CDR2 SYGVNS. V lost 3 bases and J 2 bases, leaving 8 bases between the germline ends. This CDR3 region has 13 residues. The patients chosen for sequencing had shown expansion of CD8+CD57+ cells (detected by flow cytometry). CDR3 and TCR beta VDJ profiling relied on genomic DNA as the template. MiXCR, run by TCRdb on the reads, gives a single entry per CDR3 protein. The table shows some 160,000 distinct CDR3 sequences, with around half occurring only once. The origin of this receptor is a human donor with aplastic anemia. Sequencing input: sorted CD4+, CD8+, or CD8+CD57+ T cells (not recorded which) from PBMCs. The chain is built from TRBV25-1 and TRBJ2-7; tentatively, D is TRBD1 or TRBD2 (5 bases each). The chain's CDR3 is CASSDLGPYEQYF. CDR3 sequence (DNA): TGTGCCAGCAGTGACCTGGGACCCTACGAGCAGTACTTC.